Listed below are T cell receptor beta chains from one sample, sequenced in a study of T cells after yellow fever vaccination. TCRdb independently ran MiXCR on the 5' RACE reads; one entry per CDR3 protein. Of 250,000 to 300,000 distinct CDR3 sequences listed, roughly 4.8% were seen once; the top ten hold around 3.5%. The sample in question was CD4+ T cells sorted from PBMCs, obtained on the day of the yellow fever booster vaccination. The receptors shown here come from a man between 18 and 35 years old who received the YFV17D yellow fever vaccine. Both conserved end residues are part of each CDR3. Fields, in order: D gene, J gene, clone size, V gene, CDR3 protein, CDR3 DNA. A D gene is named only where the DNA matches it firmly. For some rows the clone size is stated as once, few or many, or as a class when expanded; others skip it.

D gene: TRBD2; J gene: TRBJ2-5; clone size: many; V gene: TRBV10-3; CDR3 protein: CAISDPSGGQETQYF; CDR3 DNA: TGTGCCATCAGTGACCCTAGCGGGGGCCAAGAGACCCAGTACTTC
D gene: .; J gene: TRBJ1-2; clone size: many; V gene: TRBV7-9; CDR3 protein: CASSRGPHYGYTF; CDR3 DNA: TGTGCCAGCAGCCGCGGGCCCCACTATGGCTACACCTTC
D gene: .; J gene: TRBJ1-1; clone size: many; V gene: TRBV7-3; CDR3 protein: CASSSGLNTEAFF; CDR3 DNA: TGTGCCAGCAGCTCCGGACTTAACACTGAAGCTTTCTTT
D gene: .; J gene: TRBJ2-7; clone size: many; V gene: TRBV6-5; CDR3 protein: CASSYNPKGSYEQYF; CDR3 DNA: TGTGCCAGCAGTTACAACCCTAAAGGCTCCTACGAGCAGTACTTC
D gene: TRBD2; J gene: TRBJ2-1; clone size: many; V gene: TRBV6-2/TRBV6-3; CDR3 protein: CASSFGSGGSYNEQFF; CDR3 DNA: TGTGCCAGCAGTTTTGGGAGCGGGGGGTCCTACAATGAGCAGTTCTTC
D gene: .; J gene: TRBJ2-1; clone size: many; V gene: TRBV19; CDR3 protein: CASSIYGGSYNEQFF; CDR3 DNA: TGTGCCAGTAGTATTTACGGGGGATCCTACAATGAGCAGTTCTTC
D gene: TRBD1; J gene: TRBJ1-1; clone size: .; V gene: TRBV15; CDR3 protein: CATSAGGAGLLGGAFF; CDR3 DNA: TGTGCCACCAGTGCAGGGGGCGCTGGGTTACTAGGTGGGGCTTTCTTT
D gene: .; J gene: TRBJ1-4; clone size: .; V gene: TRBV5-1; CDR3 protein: CASSFGQVRNEKLFF; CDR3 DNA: TGCGCCAGCAGCTTCGGGCAGGTCAGGAATGAAAAACTGTTTTTT
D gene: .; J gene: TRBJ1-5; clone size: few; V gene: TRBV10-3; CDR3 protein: CAITSEAGNQPQHF; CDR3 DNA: TGTGCCATCACCTCGGAGGCCGGCAATCAGCCCCAGCATTTT
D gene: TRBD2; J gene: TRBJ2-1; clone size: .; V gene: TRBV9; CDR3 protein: CASSTGTSLYNEQFF; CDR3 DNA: TGTGCCAGCAGTACCGGGACTAGTCTCTACAATGAGCAGTTCTTC
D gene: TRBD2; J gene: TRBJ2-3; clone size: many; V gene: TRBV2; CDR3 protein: CASSRTSGGSTDTQYF; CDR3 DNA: TGTGCCAGCAGCCGAACTAGCGGGGGGAGCACAGATACGCAGTATTTT
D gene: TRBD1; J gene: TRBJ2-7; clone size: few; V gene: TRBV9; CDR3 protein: CASSKRPGQGSGEQYF; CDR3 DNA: TGTGCCAGCAGCAAACGACCGGGACAGGGTTCGGGCGAGCAGTACTTC
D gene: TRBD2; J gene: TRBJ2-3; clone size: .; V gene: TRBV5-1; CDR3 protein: CASSWTSGGRDTQYF; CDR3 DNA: TGCGCCAGCAGCTGGACTAGCGGGGGGAGGGATACGCAGTATTTT
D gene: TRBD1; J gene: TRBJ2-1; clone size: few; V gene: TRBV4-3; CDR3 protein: CASSQDQGAYNEQFF; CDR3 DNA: TGCGCCAGCAGCCAAGACCAGGGGGCCTACAATGAGCAGTTCTTC
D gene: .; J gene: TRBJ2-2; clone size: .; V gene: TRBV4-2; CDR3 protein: CASSQGSSGANTGELFF; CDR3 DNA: TGTGCCAGCAGCCAAGGGAGTAGTGGGGCGAACACCGGGGAGCTGTTTTTT
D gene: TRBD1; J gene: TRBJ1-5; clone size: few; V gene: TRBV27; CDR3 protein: CASSFQTGGNQPQHF; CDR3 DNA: TGTGCCAGCAGTTTCCAGACAGGGGGCAATCAGCCCCAGCATTTT
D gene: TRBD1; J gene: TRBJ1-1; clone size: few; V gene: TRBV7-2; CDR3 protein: CASSLGYNRGTEAFF; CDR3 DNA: TGTGCCAGCAGCTTGGGGTATAACAGGGGAACTGAAGCTTTCTTT
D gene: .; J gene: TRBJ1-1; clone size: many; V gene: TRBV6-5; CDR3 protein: CASSSNRRNTEAFF; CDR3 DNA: TGTGCCAGCAGTTCCAACCGTAGGAACACTGAAGCTTTCTTT
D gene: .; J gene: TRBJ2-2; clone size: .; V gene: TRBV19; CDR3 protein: CASEAGAGELFF; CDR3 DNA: TGTGCCAGCGAGGCAGGGGCCGGGGAGCTGTTTTTT
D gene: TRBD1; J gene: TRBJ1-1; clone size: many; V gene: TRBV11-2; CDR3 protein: CASSQTGEQGTEAFF; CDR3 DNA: TGTGCCAGCAGCCAAACAGGGGAGCAAGGAACTGAAGCTTTCTTT
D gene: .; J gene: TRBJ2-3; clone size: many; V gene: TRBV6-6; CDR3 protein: CASSSSADTQYF; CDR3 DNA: TGTGCCAGCAGTTCATCGGCAGATACGCAGTATTTT
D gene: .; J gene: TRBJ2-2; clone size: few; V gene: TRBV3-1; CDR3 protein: CASSAHSPNTGELFF; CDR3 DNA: TGTGCCAGCAGCGCTCACAGCCCGAACACCGGGGAGCTGTTTTTT
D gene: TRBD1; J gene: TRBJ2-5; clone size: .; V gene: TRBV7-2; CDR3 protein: CASSSVGTGKETQYF; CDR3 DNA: TGTGCCAGCAGCTCTGTGGGGACAGGGAAAGAGACCCAGTACTTC
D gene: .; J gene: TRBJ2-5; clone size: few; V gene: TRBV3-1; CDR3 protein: CASRSTTGGGETQYF; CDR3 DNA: TGTGCCAGCAGGTCTACCACAGGGGGGGGAGAGACCCAGTACTTC